Sequencing of this T cell receptor (beta chain) was carried out in a study of cytomegalovirus exposure and HLA in healthy donors. The CDR3 length is 15 residues. The germline V gene encodes CDR1 SGHRS and CDR2 YFSETQ. V lost 4 bases to trimming and J lost 1 base, with 14 bases between them. Both 60 Vbeta primers and 13 Jbeta primers went into the PCR. The table came from immunoSEQ multiplex PCR; TCRdb's copy has only in-frame clones and leaves some out. The sample has 100,000 to 150,000 clones; more than 15% are singletons. Only a few counts were recorded for this clone. The antigen remains unidentified. Study-level points and caveats: In a later analysis, TCR beta V- and J-gene trimming showed a link to a missense DCLRE1C variant. TCR beta sequences reportedly predicted the HLA-A and HLA-B alleles of most subjects accurately. Overall, around 160 TCR beta chains were annotated as cytomegalovirus-associated. The only immune exposure information that was available was CMV serostatus.

V gene TRBV5-1 combines with J gene TRBJ2-5; D not certain. The source material was PBMCs. The receptor comes from a female donor in good health and CMV-seropositive. This chain's CDR3 is CASSQPSGAQETQYF. In nucleotides, the CDR3 is TGCGCCAGCAGCCAACCATCCGGTGCCCAAGAGACCCAGTACTTC.